This TCR beta chain is drawn from a study of cytomegalovirus exposure and HLA in healthy donors. The germline CDR1 and CDR2 sequences are KGHSH and LQKENI. J gave up 1 base and V 4 bases, and 6 bases lay outside the gene matches. The CDR3 contains 16 residues. As regards this clone: The antigen is not known.

A multiplex PCR was run with 60 Vbeta primers and 13 Jbeta primers. How the authors handled the data: Among the unique TCR beta chains that a later analysis counted, around 72 million in all, about 11 million were shared. The method was immunoSEQ multiplex PCR; TCRdb's version includes in-frame clones alone and lacks a portion of them. Clone size and the V and J calls come from that table; the DNA yielded D and trimming. Seen here are 150,000 to 200,000 clones, roughly 82% observed once, and the top ten hold more than 0.95%. Study-wide findings and caveats: In all likelihood, a cluster of highly shared sequence variants was a sequencing artifact.

The chain is built from TRBV18 and TRBJ2-2; 7 bases are shared with TRBD2. The sample comprised PBMCs. The receptor's source is a girl aged 2 to 9 in good health and CMV-seropositive. The DNA of the CDR3 is TGTGCCAGCTCACTGGGGCTAGCGGAGAACACCGGGGAGCTGTTTTTT. It yields the protein CASSLGLAENTGELFF.